The T cell receptor beta chain under discussion was sequenced for a study of blood T cells in healthy people across ages. Whole-study findings and limits: The unknown donor CMV status may have confounded expanded clonotype changes.

A sample-barcoded 5' primer and a J-beta primer mix were used in a second PCR of about 7 to 12 cycles. One entry per CDR3 protein, called by TCRdb with MiXCR from the 5' RACE reads. The top ten hold around a fifth of the sample, which has under 950,000 distinct CDR3 sequences, 22% seen once. The table lists this clonotype with a few counts. Its cognate antigen is unknown. A read error may produce the germline difference seen at one junction end. Researchers isolated at least 6 million PBMCs per sample. The specimen sequenced was blood. The receptor's source is a man between 65 and 79 years old in good health.

The CDR3 spells CASSQGLDEQYF. CDR3 bases: TGCGCCAGCAGCCAAGGGCTTGACGAGCAGTACTTC. The chain links TRBV3-1 to TRBJ2-7; D uncertain. The CDR3 is made up of 12 amino acids. Per germline, CDR1 LGHDT and CDR2 YNNKEL (reference sequence).